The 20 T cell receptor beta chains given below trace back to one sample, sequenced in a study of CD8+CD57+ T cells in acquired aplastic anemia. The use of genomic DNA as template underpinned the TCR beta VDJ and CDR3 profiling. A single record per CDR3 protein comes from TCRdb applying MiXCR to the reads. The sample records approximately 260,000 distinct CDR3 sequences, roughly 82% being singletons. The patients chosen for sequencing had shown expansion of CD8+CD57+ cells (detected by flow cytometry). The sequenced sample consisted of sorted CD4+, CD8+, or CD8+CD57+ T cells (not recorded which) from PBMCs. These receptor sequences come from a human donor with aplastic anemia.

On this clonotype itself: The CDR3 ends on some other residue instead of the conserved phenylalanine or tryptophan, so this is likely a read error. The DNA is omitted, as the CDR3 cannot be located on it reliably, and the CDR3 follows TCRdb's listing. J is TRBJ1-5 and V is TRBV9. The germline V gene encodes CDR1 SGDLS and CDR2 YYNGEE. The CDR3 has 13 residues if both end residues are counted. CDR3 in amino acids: CASSFQRSGAQDV.

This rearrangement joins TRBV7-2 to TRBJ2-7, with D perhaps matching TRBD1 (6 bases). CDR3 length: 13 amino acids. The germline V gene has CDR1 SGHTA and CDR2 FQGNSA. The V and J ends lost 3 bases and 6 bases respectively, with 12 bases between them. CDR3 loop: CASSLGADPEQYF. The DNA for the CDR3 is TGTGCCAGCAGCTTGGGGGCGGATCCCGAGCAGTACTTC.

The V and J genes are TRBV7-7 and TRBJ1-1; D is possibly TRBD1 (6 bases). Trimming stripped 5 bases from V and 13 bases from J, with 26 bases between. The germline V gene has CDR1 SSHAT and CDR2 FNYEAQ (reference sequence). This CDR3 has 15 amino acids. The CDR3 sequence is CASSRIGGDNQYFFF. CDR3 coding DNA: TGTGCCAGCAGCCGCATAGGGGGAGACAACCAGTACTTTTTCTTT.

This CDR3 is CASSVSLHTGELFF. For the CDR3, the DNA is TGTGCCAGCAGCGTCTCGCTCCACACCGGGGAGCTGTTTTTT. The V and J genes are TRBV7-2 and TRBJ2-2, with D unresolved. This CDR3 has 14 residues. V lost 5 bases and J lost 3, with 10 bases in between. The germline V gene has CDR1 SGHTA and CDR2 FQGNSA.

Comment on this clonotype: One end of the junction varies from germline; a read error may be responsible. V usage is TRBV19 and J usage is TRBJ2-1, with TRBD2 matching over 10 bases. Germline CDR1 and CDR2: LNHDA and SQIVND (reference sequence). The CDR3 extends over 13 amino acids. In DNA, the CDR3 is TGTGCCAGCAGAATGACACTAGCGGGAAGTCTGTCCTTC. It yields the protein CASRMTLAGSLSF.

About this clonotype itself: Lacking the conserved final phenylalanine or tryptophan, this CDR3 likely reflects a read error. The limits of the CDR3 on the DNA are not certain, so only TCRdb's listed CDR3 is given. The CDR3 is CASSLGGGRDTQY. This chain connects TRBV7-8 to TRBJ1-2. Germline CDR1 is SGHVS and CDR2 is FQNEAQ. Counting both end residues, the CDR3 totals 13 amino acids.

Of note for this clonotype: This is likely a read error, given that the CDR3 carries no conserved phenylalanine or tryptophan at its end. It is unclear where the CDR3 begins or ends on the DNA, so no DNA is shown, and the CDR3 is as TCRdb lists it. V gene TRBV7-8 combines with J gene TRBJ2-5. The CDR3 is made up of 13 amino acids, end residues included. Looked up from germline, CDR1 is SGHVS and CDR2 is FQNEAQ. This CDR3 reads CASSLVEGENKHY.

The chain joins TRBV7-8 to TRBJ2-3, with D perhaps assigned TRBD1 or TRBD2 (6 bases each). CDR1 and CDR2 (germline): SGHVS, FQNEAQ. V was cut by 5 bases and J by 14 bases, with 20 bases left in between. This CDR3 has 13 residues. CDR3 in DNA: TGTGCCAGCAGCGACGGGGGCGGTCCCGATACGTATTTT. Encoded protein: CASSDGGGPDTYF.

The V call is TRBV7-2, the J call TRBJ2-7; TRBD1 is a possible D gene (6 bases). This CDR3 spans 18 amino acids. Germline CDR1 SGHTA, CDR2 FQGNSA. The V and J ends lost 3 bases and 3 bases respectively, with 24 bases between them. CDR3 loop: CASSLTGGGDYGYYEQYV. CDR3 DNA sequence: TGTGCCAGCAGCTTGACTGGGGGCGGCGACTATGGCTACTACGAGCAGTACGTC.

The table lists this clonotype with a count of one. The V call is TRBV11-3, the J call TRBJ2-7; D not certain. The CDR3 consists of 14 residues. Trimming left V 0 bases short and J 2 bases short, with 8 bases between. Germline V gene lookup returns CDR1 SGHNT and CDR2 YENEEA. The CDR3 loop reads CASSLEPKPYEQYF. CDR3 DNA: TGTGCCAGCAGCTTAGAGCCGAAACCCTACGAGCAGTACTTC.

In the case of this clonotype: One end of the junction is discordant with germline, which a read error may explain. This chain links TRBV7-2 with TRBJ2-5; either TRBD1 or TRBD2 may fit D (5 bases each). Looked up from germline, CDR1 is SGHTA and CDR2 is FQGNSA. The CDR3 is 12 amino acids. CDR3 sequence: CASNGARDAHYF. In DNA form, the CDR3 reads TGTGCCAGCAACGGGGCAAGGGACGCCCACTACTTC.

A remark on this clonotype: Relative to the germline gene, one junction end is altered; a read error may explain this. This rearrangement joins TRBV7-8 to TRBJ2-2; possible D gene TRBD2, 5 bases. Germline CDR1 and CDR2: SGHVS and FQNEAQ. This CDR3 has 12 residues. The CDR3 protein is CASSFHPDGIAF. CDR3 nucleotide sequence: TGTGCCAGCAGCTTTCATCCAGACGGGATAGCTTTT. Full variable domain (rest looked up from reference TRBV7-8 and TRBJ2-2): GAGVSQSPRYKVAKRGQDVALRCDPISGHVSLFWYQQALGQGPEFLTYFQNEAQLDKSGLPSDRFFAERPEGSVSTLKIQRTQQEDSAVYLCASSFHPDGIAFGEGSRLTVL.

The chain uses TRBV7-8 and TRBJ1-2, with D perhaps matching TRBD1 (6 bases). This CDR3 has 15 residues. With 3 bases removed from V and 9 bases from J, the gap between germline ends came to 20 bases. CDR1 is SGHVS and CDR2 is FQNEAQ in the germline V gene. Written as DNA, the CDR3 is TGTGCCAGCAGCTTGACGGGGGGCGCCGACTCTCGCTACACCTTC. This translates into CASSLTGGADSRYTF.

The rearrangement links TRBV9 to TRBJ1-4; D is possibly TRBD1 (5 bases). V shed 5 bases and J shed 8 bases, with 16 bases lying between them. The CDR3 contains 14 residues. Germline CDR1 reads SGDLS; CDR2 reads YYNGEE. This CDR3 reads CASSAIGTAEKLFF. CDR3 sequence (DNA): TGTGCCAGCAGTGCAATCGGGACGGCCGAAAAACTGTTTTTT.

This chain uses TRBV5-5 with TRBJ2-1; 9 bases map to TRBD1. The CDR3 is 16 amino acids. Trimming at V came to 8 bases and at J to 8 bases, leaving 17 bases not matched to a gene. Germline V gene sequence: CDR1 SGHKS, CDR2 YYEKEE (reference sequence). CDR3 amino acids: CASDRGGGNGQDEQFF. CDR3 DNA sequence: TGTGCCAGTGACAGGGGGGGCGGAAACGGTCAGGATGAGCAGTTCTTC. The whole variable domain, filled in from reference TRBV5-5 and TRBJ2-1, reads DAGVTQSPTHLIKTRGQQVTLRCSPISGHKSVSWYQQVLGQGPQFIFQYYEKEERGRGNFPDRFSARQFPNYSSELNVNALLLGDSALYLCASDRGGGNGQDEQFFGPGTRLTVL.

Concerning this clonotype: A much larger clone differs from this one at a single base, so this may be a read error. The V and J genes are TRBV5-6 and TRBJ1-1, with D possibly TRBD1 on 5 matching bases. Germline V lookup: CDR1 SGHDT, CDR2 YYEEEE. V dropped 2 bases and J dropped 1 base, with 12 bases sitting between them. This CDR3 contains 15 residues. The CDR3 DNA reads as TGTGCCAGCAGCTTCGGCGGGGCAGGGAACACTGAAGCTTTCTTT. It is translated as CASSFGGAGNTEAFF.

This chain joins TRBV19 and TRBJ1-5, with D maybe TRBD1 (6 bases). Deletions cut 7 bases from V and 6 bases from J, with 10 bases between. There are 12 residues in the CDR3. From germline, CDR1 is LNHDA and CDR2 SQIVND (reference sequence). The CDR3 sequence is CASTRGIQPQHF. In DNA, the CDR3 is TGTGCCAGTACGAGGGGGATTCAGCCCCAGCATTTT.

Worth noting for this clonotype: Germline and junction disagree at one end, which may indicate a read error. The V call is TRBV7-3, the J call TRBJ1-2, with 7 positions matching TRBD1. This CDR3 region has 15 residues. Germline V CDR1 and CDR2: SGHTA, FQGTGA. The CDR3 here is CASSLGGGAEYGCTF. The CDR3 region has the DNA TGTGCCAGCAGCTTGGGAGGGGGCGCCGAGTATGGCTGCACCTTC.

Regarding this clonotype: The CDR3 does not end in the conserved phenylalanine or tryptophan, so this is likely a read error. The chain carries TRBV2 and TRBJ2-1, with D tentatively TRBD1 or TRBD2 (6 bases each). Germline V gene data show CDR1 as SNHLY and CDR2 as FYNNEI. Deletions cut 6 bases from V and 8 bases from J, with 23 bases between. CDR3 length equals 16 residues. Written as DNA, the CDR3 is TGTGCCAGCAGCGAGGGGGGCGGAAACGCTCAGGATGAGCAGTTCTGC. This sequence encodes CASSEGGGNAQDEQFC.

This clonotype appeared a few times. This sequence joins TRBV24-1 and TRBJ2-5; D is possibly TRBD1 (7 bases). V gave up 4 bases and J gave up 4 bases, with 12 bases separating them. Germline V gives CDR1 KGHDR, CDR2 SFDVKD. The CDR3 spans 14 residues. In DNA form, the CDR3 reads TGTGCCACCAGTGACGCAGGGGGGCGAGAGACCCAGTACTTC. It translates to CATSDAGGRETQYF.